The clone carrying this TCR beta chain is a singleton in its sample. Using immunoSEQ multiplex PCR, the repertoire was profiled, and TCRdb retains in-frame clones only, with some absent. The sample includes about 190,000 clones, approximately 85% of them seen just once. This sample is drawn from a study of blood T cell repertoires in COVID-19. V gave up 1 base and J gave up 3 bases; unmatched junction bases: 9. This CDR3 contains 16 residues. Germline assignment: CDR1 MNHNS and CDR2 SASEGT. This TCR came from a man aged 35 to 55 with acute COVID-19. The J gene is TRBJ2-7, the V gene TRBV6-1, with 7 bases that match TRBD2. Sequenced sample: PBMCs or T cells enriched from blood (not recorded which). CDR3 amino acids: CASSEGLAGTVYEQYF. DNA for the CDR3: TGTGCCAGCAGTGAAGGGTTAGCGGGTACCGTCTACGAGCAGTACTTC.